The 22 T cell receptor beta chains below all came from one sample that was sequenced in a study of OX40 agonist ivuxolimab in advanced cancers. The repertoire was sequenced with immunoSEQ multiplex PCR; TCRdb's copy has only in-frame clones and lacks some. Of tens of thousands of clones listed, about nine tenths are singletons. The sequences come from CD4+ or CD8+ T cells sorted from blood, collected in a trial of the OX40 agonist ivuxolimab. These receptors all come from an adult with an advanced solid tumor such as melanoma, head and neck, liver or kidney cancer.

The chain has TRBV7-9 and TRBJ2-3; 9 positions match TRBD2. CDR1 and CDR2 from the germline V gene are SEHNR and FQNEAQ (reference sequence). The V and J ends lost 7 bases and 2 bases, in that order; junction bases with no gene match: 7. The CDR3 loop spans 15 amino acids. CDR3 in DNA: TGTGCCAGCACGCGGGGGGGAAGTACCACAGATACGCAGTATTTT. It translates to CASTRGGSTTDTQYF.

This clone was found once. The CDR3, as DNA: TGTGCCAGCACCCTCAGCCCCACGGTTCAAGAGACCCAGTACTTC. It translates to CASTLSPTVQETQYF. The V call is TRBV28, the J call TRBJ2-5; D not resolved. The germline gives CDR1 MDHEN, CDR2 SYDVKM. Trimming shortened V by 7 bases and J by 2 bases, and 17 bases separated the two germline ends. CDR3 length equals 15 residues.

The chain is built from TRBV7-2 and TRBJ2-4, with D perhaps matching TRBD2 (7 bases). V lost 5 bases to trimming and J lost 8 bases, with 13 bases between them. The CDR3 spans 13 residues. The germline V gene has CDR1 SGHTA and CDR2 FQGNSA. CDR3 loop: CASSREGGDIQYF. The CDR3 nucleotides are TGTGCCAGCAGCCGCGAAGGGGGGGACATTCAGTACTTC.

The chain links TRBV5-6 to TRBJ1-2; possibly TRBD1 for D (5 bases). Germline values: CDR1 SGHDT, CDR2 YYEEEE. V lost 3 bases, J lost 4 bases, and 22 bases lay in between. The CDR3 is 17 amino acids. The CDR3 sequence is CASSSSRDSILFYGYTF. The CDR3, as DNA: TGTGCCAGCAGCTCGAGCCGGGACTCCATCCTCTTCTATGGCTACACCTTC. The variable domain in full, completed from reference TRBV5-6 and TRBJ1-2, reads DAGVTQSPTHLIKTRGQQVTLRCSPKSGHDTVSWYQQALGQGPQFIFQYYEEEERQRGNFPDRFSGHQFPNYSSELNVNALLLGDSALYLCASSSSRDSILFYGYTFGSGTRLTVV.

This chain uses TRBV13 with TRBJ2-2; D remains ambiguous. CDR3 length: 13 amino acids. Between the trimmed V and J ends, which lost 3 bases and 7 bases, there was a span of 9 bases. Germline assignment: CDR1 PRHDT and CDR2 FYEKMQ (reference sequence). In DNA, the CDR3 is TGTGCCAGCAGCTTGCAGCAATACGGGGAGCTGTTTTTT. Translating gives CASSLQQYGELFF.

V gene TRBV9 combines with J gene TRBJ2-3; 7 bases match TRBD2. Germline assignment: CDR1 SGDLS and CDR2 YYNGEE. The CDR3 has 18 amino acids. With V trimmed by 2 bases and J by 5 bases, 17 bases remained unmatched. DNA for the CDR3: TGTGCCAGCAGCGTGGCGCCAGGGAGCGGGACCGTGGAAGATACGCAGTATTTT. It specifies CASSVAPGSGTVEDTQYF.

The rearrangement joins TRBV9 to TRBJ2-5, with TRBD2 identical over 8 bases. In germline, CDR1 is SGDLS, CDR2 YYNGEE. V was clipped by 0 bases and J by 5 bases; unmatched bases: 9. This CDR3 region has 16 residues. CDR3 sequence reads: CASSVDLGLGGETQYF. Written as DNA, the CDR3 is TGTGCCAGCAGCGTAGATTTGGGACTAGGTGGGGAGACCCAGTACTTC.

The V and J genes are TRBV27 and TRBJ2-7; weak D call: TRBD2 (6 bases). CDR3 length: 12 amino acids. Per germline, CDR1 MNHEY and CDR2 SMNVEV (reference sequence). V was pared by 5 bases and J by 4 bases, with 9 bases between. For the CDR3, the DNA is TGTGCCAGCAGTGGGACTCGGTACGAGCAGTACTTC. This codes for CASSGTRYEQYF.

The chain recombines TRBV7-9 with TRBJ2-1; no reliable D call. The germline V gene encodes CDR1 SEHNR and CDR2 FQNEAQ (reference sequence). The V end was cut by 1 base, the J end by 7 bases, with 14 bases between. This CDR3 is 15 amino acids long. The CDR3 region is CASSLGSRNLNEQFF. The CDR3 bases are TGTGCCAGCAGCTTAGGGTCTAGGAATCTGAATGAGCAGTTCTTC.

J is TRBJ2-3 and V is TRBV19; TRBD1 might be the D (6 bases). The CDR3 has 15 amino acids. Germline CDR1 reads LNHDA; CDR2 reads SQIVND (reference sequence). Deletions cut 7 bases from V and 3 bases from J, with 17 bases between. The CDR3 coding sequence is TGTGCCAGTATGGCGGCAGGGGTAAGAACAGATACGCAGTATTTT. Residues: CASMAAGVRTDTQYF.

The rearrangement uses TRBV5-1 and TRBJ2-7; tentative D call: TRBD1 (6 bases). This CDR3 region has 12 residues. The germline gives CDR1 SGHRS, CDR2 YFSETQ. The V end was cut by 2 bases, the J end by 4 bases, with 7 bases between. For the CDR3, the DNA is TGCGCCAGCAGCTTAACAGGGTACGAGCAGTACTTC. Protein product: CASSLTGYEQYF.

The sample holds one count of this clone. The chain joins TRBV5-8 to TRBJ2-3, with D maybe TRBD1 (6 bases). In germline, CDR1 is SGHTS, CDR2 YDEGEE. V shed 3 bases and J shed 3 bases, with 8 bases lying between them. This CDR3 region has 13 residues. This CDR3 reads CASSYTGTDTQYF. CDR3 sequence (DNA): TGTGCCAGCAGCTATACAGGGACAGATACGCAGTATTTT.

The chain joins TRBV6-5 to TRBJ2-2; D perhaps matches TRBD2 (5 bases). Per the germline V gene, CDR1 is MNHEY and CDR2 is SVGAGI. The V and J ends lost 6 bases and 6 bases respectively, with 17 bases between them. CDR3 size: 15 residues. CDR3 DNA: TGTGCCAGCAGCCGATCGAGGGCGGTCCCCGGGGAGCTGTTTTTT. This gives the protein CASSRSRAVPGELFF.

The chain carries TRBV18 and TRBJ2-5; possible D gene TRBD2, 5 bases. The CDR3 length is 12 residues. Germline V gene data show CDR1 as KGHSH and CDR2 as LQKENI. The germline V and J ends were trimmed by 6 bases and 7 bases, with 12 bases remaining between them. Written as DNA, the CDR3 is TGTGCCAGCTCCCCGGGGAGTAGGACCCAGTACTTC. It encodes CASSPGSRTQYF.

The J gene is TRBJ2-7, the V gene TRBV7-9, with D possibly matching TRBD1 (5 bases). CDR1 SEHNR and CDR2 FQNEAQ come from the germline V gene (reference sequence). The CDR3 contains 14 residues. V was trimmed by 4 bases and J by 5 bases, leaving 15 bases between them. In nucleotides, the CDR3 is TGTGCCAGCAGCTCAACAGGTGTTCGCCACGAGCAGTACTTC. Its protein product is CASSSTGVRHEQYF.

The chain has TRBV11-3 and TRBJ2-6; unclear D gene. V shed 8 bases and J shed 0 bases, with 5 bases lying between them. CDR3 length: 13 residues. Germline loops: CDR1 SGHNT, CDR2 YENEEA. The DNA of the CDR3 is TGTGCCAGCCGAGCCTCTGGGGCCAACGTCCTGACTTTC. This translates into CASRASGANVLTF.

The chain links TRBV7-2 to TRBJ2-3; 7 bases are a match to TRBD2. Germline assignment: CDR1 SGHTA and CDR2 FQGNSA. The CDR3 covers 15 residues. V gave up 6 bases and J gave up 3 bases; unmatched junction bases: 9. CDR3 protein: CASSLTGLSTDTQYF. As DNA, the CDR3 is TGTGCCAGCAGTTTGACGGGACTATCAACAGATACGCAGTATTTT.

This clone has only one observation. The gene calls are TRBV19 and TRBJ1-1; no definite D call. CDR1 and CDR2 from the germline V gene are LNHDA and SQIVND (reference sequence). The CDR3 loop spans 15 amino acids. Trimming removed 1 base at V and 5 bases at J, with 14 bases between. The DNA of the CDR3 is TGTGCCAGTAGTATAGGAGTTTTCGGGAGAACTGAAGCTTTCTTT. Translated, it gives CASSIGVFGRTEAFF.

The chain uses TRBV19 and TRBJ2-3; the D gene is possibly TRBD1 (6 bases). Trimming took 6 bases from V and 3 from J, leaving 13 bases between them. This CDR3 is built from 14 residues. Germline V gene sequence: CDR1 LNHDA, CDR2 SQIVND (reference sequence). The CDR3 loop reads CASRQGFLTDTQYF. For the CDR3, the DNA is TGTGCCAGTAGACAGGGTTTTTTGACAGATACGCAGTATTTT.

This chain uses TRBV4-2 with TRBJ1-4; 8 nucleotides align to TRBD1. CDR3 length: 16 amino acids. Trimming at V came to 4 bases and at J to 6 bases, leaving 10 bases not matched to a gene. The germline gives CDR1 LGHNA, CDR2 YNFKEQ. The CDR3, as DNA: TGTGCCAGCAGCCTCCCTGGGGGACAGGTTCATGAAAAACTGTTTTTT. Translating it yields CASSLPGGQVHEKLFF.

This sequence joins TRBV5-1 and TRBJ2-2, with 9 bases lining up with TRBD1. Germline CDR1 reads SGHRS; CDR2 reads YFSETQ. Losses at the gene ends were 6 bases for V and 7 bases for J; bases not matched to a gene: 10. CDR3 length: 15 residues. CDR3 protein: CASKTGTGMGGELFF. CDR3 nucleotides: TGCGCCAGCAAGACCGGGACAGGGATGGGCGGGGAGCTGTTTTTT.

For the CDR3, the DNA is TGTGCCAGTAGTACCCTCCGAGGTGGTATCGGCAATGAGCAGTTCTTC. This translates into CASSTLRGGIGNEQFF. The chain couples TRBV19 to TRBJ2-1; no firm D call. The CDR3 has 16 amino acids. Germline CDR1 reads LNHDA; CDR2 reads SQIVND (reference sequence). V lost 4 bases and J 6 bases, leaving 19 bases between the germline ends. The entire variable domain, with the rest obtained from reference TRBV19 and TRBJ2-1, is as follows: DGGITQSPKYLFRKEGQNVTLSCEQNLNHDAMYWYRQDPGQGLRLIYYSQIVNDFQKGDIAEGYSVSREKKESFPLTVTSAQKNPTAFYLCASSTLRGGIGNEQFFGPGTRLTVL.